The entry that follows covers one TCR beta chain sequence. The antigen this receptor binds is unknown. The input lacks base qualities; no much larger clone sits a single base away. In the prospective study, participants were about 18 to 95 years old, resided in about two dozen geographic areas of the United States, and were enrolled through a virtual design. Cohort assignment in the prospective study relied on participant-reported clinical history from a screening survey and a study questionnaire. Recovered participants in ImmuneRACE Cohort 3 were defined as having two consecutive negative NP/OP PCR tests, clearance from a healthcare professional, or resolution of symptoms. In the prospective study, mobile phlebotomists collected whole blood, serum and a nasopharyngeal or oropharyngeal swab from each participant. Participants in the prospective study had the option to provide additional blood draws and questionnaires over a roughly two-month period. Before DNA extraction, blood samples from the prospective study were shipped at room temperature or frozen.

This sample was included in a study of blood T cell repertoires in COVID-19 (dated by TCRdb to 2018 to 2020). As for the study more broadly: Collaborator samples came from the United States, Italy and Spain and covered acute and convalescent phases of COVID-19. Subjects who had been exposed to COVID-19, were actively infected with it, or had recovered from it provided the deeply sampled blood TCRbeta repertoires that made up the dataset. The repertoires were released in a freely available public database meant as a resource for research on the immune response to SARS-CoV-2. The material from the prospective study consisted of cDNA or gDNA derived from T cells, B-cell-depleted T cells, or PBMCs. Samples were obtained from the ongoing ImmuneRACE study (first 160 participants) and from 950 to 1,500 subjects provided by 6 global collaborators. The sample metadata nearly always contained a de-identified subject ID, COVID-19 status, age in years and sex. Where available, HLA class I and class II types were obtained from metadata supplied by the sample provider rather than from assay-based typing. General study outcomes and caveats: How much clinical and demographic metadata was included differed by source and by participant, and the metadata was provided uncurated.

The CDR3 spans 15 residues, from the cysteine through the phenylalanine. Left in the record is the CDR3 DNA by itself, 45 bases read in frame from the first base. The junction shows trimming of 7 bases on V and 4 bases on J, and the gene matches do not reach 10 bases of it. CDR1 MGHDK and CDR2 SYGVNS are derived from the germline V gene. The immunoSEQ Assay, a bias-controlled multiplex PCR, was used to amplify TCRbeta CDR3 regions from genomic DNA. Per the original workflow: The number of nucleated cells in each sample was estimated from the amplification of reference gene primers within the assay. Sequence reads were collapsed and filtered to measure the absolute abundance of every unique TCRbeta CDR3 rearrangement. For each sample, productive Simpson clonality was calculated by taking the square root of Simpson's diversity index across productive rearrangements. TCRdb limited this immuneACCESS table to in-frame rearrangements with V and J called. A share of clones is missing; checked studies link under half to unresolved V genes, and the rest is unexplained. The V and J calls and clone size were taken over from that table, and D and trimming were inferred from the DNA. The sample table records about 390,000 clones; more than 75% of these occur just once. The biggest ten clones account for approximately 10% of the sample.

The sequence came from a woman aged 50 to 60 who had recovered from COVID-19. The rearrangement joined TRBV25-1 to TRBJ2-1; TRBD2 matches 7 bases in the middle. The specimen sequenced was PBMCs or T cells enriched from blood (not recorded which). The DNA sequence is TGTGCCAGCACCGACCAGCGGGGAAAGTACAATGAGCAGTTCTTC. Its translation reads: CASTDQRGKYNEQFF.